This T cell receptor (beta chain) was retrieved from a study of CD8 T cells in Susac syndrome. With respect to this clonotype: What it recognizes is unknown.

The CDR3 spans 13 residues. Trimming removed 7 bases at V and 7 bases at J, with 18 bases between. Germline V gene sequence: CDR1 SGHNT, CDR2 YYREEE (reference sequence). TCR beta was sequenced from blood CD8+ and CD4+ T cells. Healthy donors were controls matched for age and sex. Study-wide points: The authors acknowledged that the study's TCR sequencing and HLA analysis involved relatively few individuals.

When the RNA was reverse transcribed, random hexamers were used with an input of roughly 0.45 to 1 ug. TCRdb passed the immunoSEQ multiplex PCR reads through MiXCR, listing each CDR3 protein once. The data show more than 130,000 distinct CDR3 sequences, with roughly 94% seen just once and approximately 0.3% held by the top ten. The sequenced sample consisted of CD8+ T cells from PBMCs. This sequence originates from a human donor in good health. V is TRBV5-4 and J is TRBJ2-7, with D maybe TRBD1 (5 bases). The CDR3 nucleotides are TGTGCCAGCGGGCCCCAGGGTCTCGTGGAGCAGTACTTC. It encodes CASGPQGLVEQYF.